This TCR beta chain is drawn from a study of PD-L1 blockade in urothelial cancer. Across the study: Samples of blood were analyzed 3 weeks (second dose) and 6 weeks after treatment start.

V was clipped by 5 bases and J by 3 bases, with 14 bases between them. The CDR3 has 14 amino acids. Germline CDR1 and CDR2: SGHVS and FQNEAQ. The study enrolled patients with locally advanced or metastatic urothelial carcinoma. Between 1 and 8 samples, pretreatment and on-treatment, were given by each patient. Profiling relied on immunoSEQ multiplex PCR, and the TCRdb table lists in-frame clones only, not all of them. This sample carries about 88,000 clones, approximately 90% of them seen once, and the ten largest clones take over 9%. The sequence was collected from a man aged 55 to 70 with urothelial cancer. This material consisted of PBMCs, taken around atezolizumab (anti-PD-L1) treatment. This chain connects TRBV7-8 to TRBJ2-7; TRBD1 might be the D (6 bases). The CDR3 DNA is TGTGCCAGCAGCCTGGCTGGACAGAGCTACGAGCAGTACTTC. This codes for CASSLAGQSYEQYF. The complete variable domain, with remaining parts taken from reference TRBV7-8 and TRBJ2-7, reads GAGVSQSPRYKVAKRGQDVALRCDPISGHVSLFWYQQALGQGPEFLTYFQNEAQLDKSGLPSDRFFAERPEGSVSTLKIQRTQQEDSAVYLCASSLAGQSYEQYFGPGTRLTVT.